This note documents a single T cell receptor (beta chain) sequence. CDR3 length equals 14 residues. V was pared by 4 bases and J by 7 bases, with 16 bases between. Germline V lookup: CDR1 SGHTA, CDR2 FQGNSA. The data are from a study of blood T cells in healthy people across ages. Through a sample-barcoded 5' primer and a J-beta primer mix, a second PCR was run for roughly 6 to 12 cycles. A template-switch adaptor that had 12 random nucleotides put a tag on each cDNA molecule. One entry per CDR3 protein results from TCRdb running MiXCR on the 5' RACE reads. This table holds about 780,000 distinct CDR3 sequences, under 80% found once.

The specimen sequenced was blood. The clonotype comes from a man younger than 40 in good health. This rearrangement joins TRBV7-2 to TRBJ1-2, with D possibly TRBD1 on 5 matching bases. In DNA form, the CDR3 reads TGTGCCAGCAGCTCCCGTTCGGGGGACGGTGGCTACACCTTC. It specifies CASSSRSGDGGYTF.